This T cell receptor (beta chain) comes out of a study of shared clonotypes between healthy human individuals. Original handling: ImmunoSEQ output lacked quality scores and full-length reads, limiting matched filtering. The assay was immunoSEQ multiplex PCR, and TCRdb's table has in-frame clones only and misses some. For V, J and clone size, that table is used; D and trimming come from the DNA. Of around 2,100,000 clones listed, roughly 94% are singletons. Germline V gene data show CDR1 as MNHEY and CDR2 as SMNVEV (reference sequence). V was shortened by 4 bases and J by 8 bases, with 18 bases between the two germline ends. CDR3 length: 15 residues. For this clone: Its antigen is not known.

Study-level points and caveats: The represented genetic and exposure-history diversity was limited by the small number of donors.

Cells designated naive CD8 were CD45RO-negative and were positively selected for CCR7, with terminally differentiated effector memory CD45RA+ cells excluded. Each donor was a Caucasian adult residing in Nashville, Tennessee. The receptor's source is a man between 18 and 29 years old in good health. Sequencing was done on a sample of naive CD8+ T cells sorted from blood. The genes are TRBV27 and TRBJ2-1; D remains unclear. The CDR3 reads CASSYSALVLDEQFF. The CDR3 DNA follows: TGTGCCAGCAGTTACTCAGCGTTGGTATTGGATGAGCAGTTCTTC.